Each of the 13 T cell receptor beta chains below was sequenced from the same sample in a study of spatial heterogeneity in lung cancer. The study's findings and limits: Tumor mutation count correlated with how many alpha and beta TCRs expanded intratumorally.

These TCRs' antigens remain unknown. Regarding time point: sample taken at primary tumor resection. From the 5' RACE reads, TCRdb called clonotypes with MiXCR, one entry per CDR3 protein. The data show around 9,800 distinct CDR3 sequences, with 7.5% to 9% seen just once and about 22% held by the top ten. Sequencing was performed on lung tumor tissue, taken at surgery. All receptors come from a female donor with early-stage non-small cell lung cancer.

In this sample, this clonotype turned up many times. The genes are TRBV20-1 and TRBJ2-7; tentatively, D is TRBD1 (5 bases). This CDR3 spans 12 amino acids. V lost 3 bases to trimming and J lost 3 bases, with 9 bases between them. The germline gives CDR1 DFQATT, CDR2 SNEGSKA (reference sequence). This CDR3 is CSARQGVYEQYF. The CDR3 DNA is TGCAGTGCTAGGCAGGGTGTCTACGAGCAGTACTTC.

This clonotype has ten or more counts. The chain recombines TRBV5-1 with TRBJ2-1; 8 bases are a match to TRBD2. Unmatched junction bases numbered 1, after V lost 1 base and J lost 7 bases. The CDR3 consists of 13 residues. Germline V CDR1 and CDR2: SGHRS, YFSETQ. CDR3 DNA: TGCGCCAGCAGCTTGCGGGGGGGTAATGAGCAGTTCTTC. The encoded protein is CASSLRGGNEQFF.

This clonotype was found many times. The rearrangement joins TRBV20-1 to TRBJ2-4; 7 bases match TRBD1. The CDR3 covers 14 residues. Germline CDR1 reads DFQATT; CDR2 reads SNEGSKA (reference sequence). V trimming: 7 bases; J trimming: 5 bases; junction bases outside the gene matches: 11. CDR3 bases: TGCAGTGTTTCGGACAGGTCTTTACAAAACATTCAGTACTTC. This translates into CSVSDRSLQNIQYF.

This clonotype occurred many times. The chain recombines TRBV19 with TRBJ1-2; TRBD1 agrees at 8 bases. The length of the CDR3 is 16 residues. The germline V gene encodes CDR1 LNHDA and CDR2 SQIVND (reference sequence). V lost 1 base and J lost 2; bases outside the gene matches: 6. The CDR3 DNA reads as TGTGCCAGTAGTATAGCTCGGGACAGGATAAACTATGGCTACACCTTC. Amino acid sequence: CASSIARDRINYGYTF.

By share of the sample, this clonotype is medium-sized. V gene TRBV3-1 combines with J gene TRBJ1-1; no firm D call. The CDR3 has 14 amino acids. Trimming stripped 1 base from V and 4 bases from J, with 10 bases between. The V gene's germline CDR1 is LGHDT and CDR2 YNNKEL (reference sequence). CDR3 bases: TGTGCCAGCAGCCAAGCGACCGAGATCACTGAAGCTTTCTTT. This encodes CASSQATEITEAFF.

This clonotype was seen more than once but under ten times. V and J are TRBV24-1 and TRBJ1-2; D not resolved. Between the trimmed V and J ends, which lost 8 bases and 6 bases, there was a span of 12 bases. The CDR3 length is 12 residues. CDR1 is KGHDR, CDR2 SFDVKD, per germline. The CDR3 is CATKTDGDGYTF. The CDR3 DNA sequence: TGTGCCACCAAAACGGACGGCGATGGCTACACCTTC.

This clonotype was recorded a few times. The chain carries TRBV7-9 and TRBJ1-2, with D tentatively TRBD1 (5 bases). This CDR3 has 12 residues. V was shortened by 7 bases and J by 7 bases, with 13 bases between the two germline ends. Germline loops: CDR1 SEHNR, CDR2 FQNEAQ (reference sequence). CDR3 in amino acids: CASTLAGGGYTF. The CDR3 nucleotides are TGTGCCAGCACCCTCGCCGGGGGTGGCTACACCTTC.

Regarding this clonotype: This may be a read error, as it is one base from a much larger clone. The chain is built from TRBV7-9 and TRBJ2-1, with D perhaps TRBD1 (5 bases). Germline V gene sequence: CDR1 SEHNR, CDR2 FQNEAQ (reference sequence). The CDR3 is 12 amino acids. This chain's CDR3 is CASSQQDNEKFF. DNA of the CDR3: TGTGCCAGCAGCCAACAGGACAATGAGAAGTTCTTC. Based on the CDR3 plus reference TRBV7-9 and TRBJ2-1, the full variable domain is DTGVSQNPRHKITKRGQNVTFRCDPISEHNRLYWYRQTLGQGPEFLTYFQNEAQLEKSRLLSDRFSAERPKGSFSTLEIQRTEQGDSAMYLCASSQQDNEKFFGPGTRLTVL.

This clonotype has a count of ten or more. The J gene is TRBJ2-7, the V gene TRBV6-2 or TRBV6-3; 12 nucleotides agree with TRBD1. Germline assignment: CDR1 MNHEY and CDR2 SVGEGT. The CDR3 length is 18 residues. Germline trimming cut 0 bases from V and 2 bases from J; bases unmatched to any gene: 8. CDR3 bases: TGTGCCAGCAGTTACTCTTCGGCCGGGACAGGGGGCACCTACGAGCAGTACTTC. Translation: CASSYSSAGTGGTYEQYF.

The genes are TRBV20-1 and TRBJ2-1; D is possibly TRBD1 or TRBD2 (7 bases each). V gave up 1 base and J gave up 7 bases, with 17 bases separating them. This CDR3 region has 15 residues. Germline values: CDR1 DFQATT, CDR2 SNEGSKA (reference sequence). As DNA, the CDR3 is TGCAGTGCTAGAGTCCCAGGGGGGGGCAGAAATGAGCAGTTCTTC. Its protein product is CSARVPGGGRNEQFF.

This clonotype has a handful of counts. The V gene is TRBV20-1, the J gene TRBJ2-5; D remains unclear. The germline V gene encodes CDR1 DFQATT and CDR2 SNEGSKA (reference sequence). This CDR3 is built from 16 residues. V lost 4 bases and J 4 bases, leaving 22 bases between the germline ends. DNA for the CDR3: TGCAGTGCTAATCCCGCGAGCGACCTATGGGGAGAGACCCAGTACTTC. It encodes CSANPASDLWGETQYF.

This clonotype is classed as medium-sized. The gene calls are TRBV20-1 and TRBJ2-3, with 11 bases that match TRBD1. The germline V gene has CDR1 DFQATT and CDR2 SNEGSKA (reference sequence). CDR3 size: 17 residues. The J segment lost 3 bases and the V segment lost 3 bases, leaving 11 bases of the junction unmatched. CDR3 loop: CSASADRGLGGTDTQYF. The CDR3 nucleotides are TGCAGTGCTAGCGCGGACAGGGGGCTTGGTGGTACAGATACGCAGTATTTT.

This clonotype showed up many times. V and J are TRBV19 and TRBJ2-2; D is ambiguous. This CDR3 spans 16 amino acids. Germline assignment: CDR1 LNHDA and CDR2 SQIVND (reference sequence). Deletions cut 4 bases from V and 6 bases from J, with 18 bases between. CDR3: CASSRLREIVAGELFF. In DNA form, the CDR3 reads TGTGCCAGTAGTAGATTAAGAGAAATAGTCGCCGGGGAGCTGTTTTTT.